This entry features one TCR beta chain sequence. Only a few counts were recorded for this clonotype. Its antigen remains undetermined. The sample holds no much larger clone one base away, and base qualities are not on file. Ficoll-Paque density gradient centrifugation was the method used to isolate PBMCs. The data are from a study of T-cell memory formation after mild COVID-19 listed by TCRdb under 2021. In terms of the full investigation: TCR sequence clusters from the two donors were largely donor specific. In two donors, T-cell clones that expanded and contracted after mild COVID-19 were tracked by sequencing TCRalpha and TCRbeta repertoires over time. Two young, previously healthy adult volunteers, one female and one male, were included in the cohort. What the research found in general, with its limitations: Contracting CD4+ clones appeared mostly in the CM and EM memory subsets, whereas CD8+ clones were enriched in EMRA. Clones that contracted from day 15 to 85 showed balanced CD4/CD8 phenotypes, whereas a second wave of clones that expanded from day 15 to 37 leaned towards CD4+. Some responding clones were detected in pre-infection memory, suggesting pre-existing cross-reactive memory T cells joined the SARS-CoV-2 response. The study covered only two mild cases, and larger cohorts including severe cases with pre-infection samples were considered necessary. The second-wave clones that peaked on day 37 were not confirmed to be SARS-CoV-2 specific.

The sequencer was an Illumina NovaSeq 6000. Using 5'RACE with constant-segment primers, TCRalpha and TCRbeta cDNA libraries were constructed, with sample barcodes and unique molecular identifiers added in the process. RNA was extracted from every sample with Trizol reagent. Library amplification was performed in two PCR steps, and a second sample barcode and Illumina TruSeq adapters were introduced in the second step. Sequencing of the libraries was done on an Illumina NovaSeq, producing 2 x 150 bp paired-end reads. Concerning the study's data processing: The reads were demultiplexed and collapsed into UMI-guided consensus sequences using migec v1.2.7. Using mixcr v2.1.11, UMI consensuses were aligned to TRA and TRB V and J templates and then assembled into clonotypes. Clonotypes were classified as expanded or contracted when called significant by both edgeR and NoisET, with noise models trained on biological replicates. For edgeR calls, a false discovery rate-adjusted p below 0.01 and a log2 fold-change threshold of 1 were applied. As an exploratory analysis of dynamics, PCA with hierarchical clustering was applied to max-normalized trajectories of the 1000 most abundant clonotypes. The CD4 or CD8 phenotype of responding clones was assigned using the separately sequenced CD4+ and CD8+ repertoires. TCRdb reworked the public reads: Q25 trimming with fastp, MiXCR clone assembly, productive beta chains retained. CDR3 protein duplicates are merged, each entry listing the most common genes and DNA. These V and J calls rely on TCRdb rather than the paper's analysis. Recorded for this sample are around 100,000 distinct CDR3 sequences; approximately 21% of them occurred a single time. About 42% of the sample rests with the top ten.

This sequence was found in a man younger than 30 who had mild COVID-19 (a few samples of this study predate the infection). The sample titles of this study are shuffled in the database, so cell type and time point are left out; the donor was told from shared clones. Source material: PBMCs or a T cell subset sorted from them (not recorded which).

CDR3 region: CASSWRSGGHGQETQYF. The DNA sequence follows: TGTGCCAGCAGCTGGCGCTCGGGCGGACATGGGCAAGAGACCCAGTACTTC. This sequence uses TRBV7-8 and TRBJ2-5; TRBD1 could be the D gene, as 5 bases match. V was cut back by 4 bases and J by 2 bases, leaving a gap of 20 bases between them. The germline V gene supplies CDR1 SGHVS and CDR2 FQNEAQ. Including cysteine and phenylalanine, the CDR3 has 17 amino acids. Of the read, only the CDR3 DNA is kept; its 51 bases are in frame from base 1.